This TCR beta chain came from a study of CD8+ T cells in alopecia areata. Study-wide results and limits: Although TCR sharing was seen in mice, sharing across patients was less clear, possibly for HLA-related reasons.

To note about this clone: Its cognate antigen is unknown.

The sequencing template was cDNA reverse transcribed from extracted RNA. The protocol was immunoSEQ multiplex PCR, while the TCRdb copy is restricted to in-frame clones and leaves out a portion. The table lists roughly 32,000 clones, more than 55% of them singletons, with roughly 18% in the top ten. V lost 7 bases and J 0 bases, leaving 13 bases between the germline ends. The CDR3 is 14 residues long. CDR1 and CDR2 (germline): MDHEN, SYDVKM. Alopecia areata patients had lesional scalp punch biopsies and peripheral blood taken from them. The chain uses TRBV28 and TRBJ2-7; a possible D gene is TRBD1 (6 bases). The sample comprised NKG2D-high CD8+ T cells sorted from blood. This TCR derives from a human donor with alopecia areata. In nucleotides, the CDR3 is TGTGCCAGCAAAGGAACAGGGATCTCCTACGAGCAGTACTTC. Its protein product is CASKGTGISYEQYF.